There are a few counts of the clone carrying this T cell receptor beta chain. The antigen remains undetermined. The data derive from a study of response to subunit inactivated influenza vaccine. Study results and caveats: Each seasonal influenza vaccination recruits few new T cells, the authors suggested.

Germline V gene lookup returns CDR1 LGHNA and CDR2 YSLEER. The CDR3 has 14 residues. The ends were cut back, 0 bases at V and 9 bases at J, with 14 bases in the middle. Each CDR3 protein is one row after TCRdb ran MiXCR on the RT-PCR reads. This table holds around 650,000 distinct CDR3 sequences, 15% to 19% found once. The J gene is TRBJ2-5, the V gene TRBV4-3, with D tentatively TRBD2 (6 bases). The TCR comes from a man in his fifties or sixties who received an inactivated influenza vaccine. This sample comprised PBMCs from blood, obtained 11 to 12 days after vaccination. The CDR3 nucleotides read TGCGCCAGCAGCCAAGATTTGACTAGTCGGTCCCAGTACTTC. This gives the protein CASSQDLTSRSQYF.